This T cell receptor beta chain derives from a study of Tregs in tolerant kidney transplant recipients. The wider study: Recipient Tregs were stimulated with donor B cells plus IL-2 for 16 days. Recipient cells were told from donor cells by antibody staining. CD4+CD25+CD127- cells came from approximately 3-day belatacept mixed lymphocyte reactions, some with roughly 5-day graft donor restimulation.

Germline V CDR1 and CDR2: SGHTA, FQGNSA. V dropped 2 bases and J dropped 1 base, with 3 bases sitting between them. The CDR3 is 13 amino acids. This clone ranks as medium-sized (0.01 to 0.1%). Its antigen is currently unknown. Study results and limitations: The most relevant donor-specific Treg TCRbeta repertoire apparently came from expansion with activated donor B cells.

TCRdb keeps only in-frame clones here, not all; method: immunoSEQ multiplex PCR. The profile shows around 1,400 clones, around 38% of them singletons. The chain couples TRBV7-2 to TRBJ1-5; no definite D call. Sequencing used Tregs from blood grown in culture. This TCR derives from a human donor in good health. DNA of the CDR3: TGTGCCAGCAGCTTATCCAGCAATCAGCCCCAGCATTTT. Its translation: CASSLSSNQPQHF.